These 6 T cell receptor beta chains came from one sample sequenced in a study of cytomegalovirus exposure and HLA in healthy donors (TCRdb year 2017). The receptor library was made with the immunoSEQ multiplex PCR assay. For the multiplex PCR, a mixture combining 60 forward primers for TCR Vbeta segments and 13 reverse primers for TCR Jbeta segments was used. In TCRdb, the immuneACCESS table is reduced to in-frame sequences with V and J assigned. These tables do not hold every clone; where another copy was compared, an unresolved V gene accounts for under half, and the others remain unexplained. A total of roughly 90,000 clones appear in this sample, over 60% of them only once. The ten largest clones add up to around 4.3% of the sample. The sample was PBMCs. Receptor source: a woman in her thirties or forties in good health and CMV-seropositive.

The rearrangement links TRBV9 to TRBJ2-5, with 10 bases aligning to TRBD2. Trimming cost V 4 bases and J 2 bases; bases outside gene matches: 8. CDR1 and CDR2 from the germline V gene are SGDLS and YYNGEE. The CDR3 is 16 amino acids. In nucleotides, the CDR3 is TGTGCCAGCAGCTCGAGAGTACTAGCGGGGCAAGAGACCCAGTACTTC. The encoded protein is CASSSRVLAGQETQYF.

This clone was observed a handful of times. An end of the junction differs from the germline gene, which may be a read error. The gene calls are TRBV7-7 and TRBJ2-3, with D hard to call. In germline, CDR1 is SSHAT, CDR2 FNYEAQ (reference sequence). This CDR3 spans 14 amino acids. The CDR3, as DNA: TGTGCTAGCAGCTTAAATACTCTAACAGATACGCAGTATTTT. Its translation: CASSLNTLTDTQYF.

The chain links TRBV6-6 to TRBJ2-5; TRBD2 aligns across 11 bases. V dropped 10 bases and J dropped 2; count of bases not matched to a gene: 3. The CDR3 has 13 amino acids. CDR1 and CDR2 from the germline V gene are MNHNY and SVGAGI (reference sequence). CDR3 nucleotides: TGTGCCACGGGGACTAGCGGTCAAGAGACCCAGTACTTC. Translation gives CATGTSGQETQYF.

The V call is TRBV19, the J call TRBJ2-2; D not resolved. Germline CDR1 LNHDA, CDR2 SQIVND (reference sequence). The CDR3 is made up of 15 amino acids. V was cut by 2 bases and J by 0 bases, with 7 bases left in between. The CDR3 reads CASSIRDSNTGELFF. CDR3 sequence (DNA): TGTGCCAGTAGTATACGAGACTCGAACACCGGGGAGCTGTTTTTT. Supplemented by reference TRBV19 and TRBJ2-2, the full variable domain reads DGGITQSPKYLFRKEGQNVTLSCEQNLNHDAMYWYRQDPGQGLRLIYYSQIVNDFQKGDIAEGYSVSREKKESFPLTVTSAQKNPTAFYLCASSIRDSNTGELFFGEGSRLTVL.

This clone occurred a few times. The chain carries TRBV1 and TRBJ1-1; the D call in the table, TRBD1, was not verified against the DNA. TRBV1 is classified as a pseudogene. CDR3 length equals 13 residues. The CDR3: CTSSHRNRGRAFF. CDR3 nucleotide sequence: TGCACCAGCAGCCACCGCAACAGGGGGAGGGCTTTCTTT.

This clone turned up a few times. The sample contains more than one DNA sequence encoding this CDR3. V gene TRBV30 combines with J gene TRBJ1-3; a weak D match, TRBD1 (5 bases). Trimming pared 2 bases from V and 0 bases from J, leaving 11 bases between. CDR3 length: 15 residues. The V gene's germline CDR1 is GTSNPN and CDR2 SVGIG (reference sequence). CDR3 nucleotide sequence: TGTGCCTGGAGTCGGGACTCCGGCTCTGGAAACACCATATATTTT. Translation gives CAWSRDSGSGNTIYF.